The 2 T cell receptor delta chains below all came from one sample that was sequenced in a study of Vδ1+ human thymocytes. Study conclusions and caveats: Thymic TRG and TRD repertoires appeared highly polyclonal.

These TCRs are of unknown antigen specificity. Sequences come from RNA converted to cDNA by reverse transcription. Pooled V-gene forward primers with one constant-region reverse primer generated the CDR3 amplicons by multiplex PCR. With CATT, TCRdb re-called clones from the multiplex PCR reads. The sample contains tens of thousands of delta-chain clones, more than 15% of which appear only once. Material: Vdelta1+ gamma-delta thymocytes from the thymus. Subset reported: FACS-sorted CD3+ TCRalphabeta- TCRVdelta1+ TCRVdelta2- thymocytes. These receptors came from a boy under two years old who had congenital heart surgery.

Points on this clone: One junction end disagrees with the germline gene, perhaps due to a read error. This chain connects TRDV1 to TRDJ1; 7 nucleotides align to TRDD3. The germline V gene encodes CDR1 TSWWSYY and CDR2 QGS. There are 21 residues in the CDR3. The CDR3 region is CALGEAPLRSTLGTYTYKLIF. The CDR3 DNA is TGTGCTCTTGGGGAAGCCCCTCTCCGTTCTACACTGGGGACCTACACCTATAAACTCATCTTT.

This clone was recorded a few times. The chain has TRDV3 and TRDJ1; TRDD3 matches 9 bases. This CDR3 contains 21 residues. From germline, CDR1 is TVYSNPD and CDR2 GDNSRS (reference sequence). The V segment lost 5 bases and the J segment 13 bases; nucleotides outside the gene matches: 41. The CDR3 nucleotides read TGTGCCCGAACGGGGACGTTGCCCCACTCGTCCCTTGAAAAAAACTGGGGATACGACATCTTT. Translated, it gives CARTGTLPHSSLEKNWGYDIF.